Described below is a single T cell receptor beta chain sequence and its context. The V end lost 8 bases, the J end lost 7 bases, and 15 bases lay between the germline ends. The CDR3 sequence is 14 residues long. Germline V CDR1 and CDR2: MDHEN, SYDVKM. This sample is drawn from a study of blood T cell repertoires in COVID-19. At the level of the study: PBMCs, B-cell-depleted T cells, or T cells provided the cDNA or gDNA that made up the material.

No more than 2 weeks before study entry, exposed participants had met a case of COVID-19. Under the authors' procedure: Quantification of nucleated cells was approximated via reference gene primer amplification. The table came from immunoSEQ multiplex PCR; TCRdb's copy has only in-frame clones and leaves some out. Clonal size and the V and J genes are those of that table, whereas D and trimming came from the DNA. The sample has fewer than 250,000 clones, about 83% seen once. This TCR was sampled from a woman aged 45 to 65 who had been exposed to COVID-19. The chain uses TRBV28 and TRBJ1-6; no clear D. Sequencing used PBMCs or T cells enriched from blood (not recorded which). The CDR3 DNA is TGTGCCAGCCGGAGGACTGCTCTAAATTCACCCCTCCACTTT. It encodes CASRRTALNSPLHF.